One sample yielded the 22 T cell receptor beta chains listed below, sequenced in a study of blood T cell repertoires in COVID-19. Libraries were prepared by immunoSEQ multiplex PCR; TCRdb keeps only in-frame clonotypes and omits some of them. The sample includes about 270,000 clones, approximately 90% of them seen just once. The sequencing input was PBMCs or T cells enriched from blood (not recorded which). The source is a man aged 40-50 years who had been exposed to COVID-19.

The chain carries TRBV5-1 and TRBJ1-1; 9 nucleotides match TRBD1. The CDR3 has 15 residues. CDR1 is SGHRS, CDR2 YFSETQ, per germline. J gave up 6 bases and V 4 bases, and 10 bases lay outside the gene matches. The CDR3 bases are TGCGCCAGCAGCGCAGGGACAGGGTTTGAATCTGAAGCTTTCTTT. It specifies CASSAGTGFESEAFF.

About this clone: Its ends do not fully match the called genes, so a read error is possible. This chain uses TRBV12-5 with TRBJ1-5; D gene unclear. This CDR3 has 11 amino acids. Germline CDR1 LGHNT, CDR2 FRNRAP. DNA of the CDR3: TGTGCTAGTGGATCCGCGCTAGACTATTCTTTT. It yields the protein CASGSALDYSF. Supplemented by reference TRBV12-5 and TRBJ1-5, the full variable domain reads DARVTQTPRHKVTEMGQEVTMRCQPILGHNTVFWYRQTMMQGLELLAYFRNRAPLDDSGMPKDRFSAEMPDATLATLKIQPSEPRDSAVYFCASGSALDYSFGDGTRLSIL.

Here the CDR3 DNA reads TGCGCCAGCCGCGGGGGGGCCACAGATACGCAGTATTTT. This codes for CASRGGATDTQYF. The chain recombines TRBV4-1 with TRBJ2-3; TRBD2 aligns across 9 bases. V gave up 8 bases and J gave up 2 bases; unmatched junction bases: 2. The germline V gene encodes CDR1 MGHRA and CDR2 YSYEKL. CDR3 length: 13 residues.

This chain joins TRBV19 and TRBJ2-1, with 8 bases matching TRBD2. The germline V gene encodes CDR1 LNHDA and CDR2 SQIVND (reference sequence). The CDR3 is 15 residues long. With V trimmed by 7 bases and J by 8 bases, 13 bases remained unmatched. CDR3 sequence (DNA): TGTGCCAGTACCCCGTGGACTAGCAAGGACCATGAGCAGTTCTTC. Translation gives CASTPWTSKDHEQFF.

V usage is TRBV6-2 or TRBV6-3 and J usage is TRBJ2-7, with D maybe TRBD1 (5 bases). V was cut by 0 bases and J by 2 bases, with 14 bases left in between. The CDR3 sequence is 16 residues long. Germline V gene data show CDR1 as MNHEY and CDR2 as SVGEGT. The CDR3 sequence is CASSYSMTEITYEQYF. CDR3 nucleotide sequence: TGTGCCAGCAGTTACTCGATGACAGAAATCACCTACGAGCAGTACTTC.

This chain uses TRBV10-1 with TRBJ1-4; no clear D. Germline V lookup: CDR1 WNHNN, CDR2 SYGVQD (reference sequence). Trimming took 2 bases from V and 7 from J, leaving 8 bases between them. This CDR3 is 13 amino acids long. The CDR3 region has the DNA TGCGCCAGCAGTGAGGGCCCGGGTGAAAAACTGTTTTTT. Its protein product is CASSEGPGEKLFF.

The count of this clone is one. V and J are TRBV28 and TRBJ1-3; the match to TRBD1 covers 7 bases. This CDR3 is 15 amino acids long. The germline V gene encodes CDR1 MDHEN and CDR2 SYDVKM. With 2 bases clipped from V and 8 bases from J, the junction kept 9 bases outside the gene matches. This CDR3 is CASSLPGTATDTIYF. In DNA, the CDR3 is TGTGCCAGCAGTTTACCGGGGACAGCGACGGACACCATATATTTT.

This chain joins TRBV30 and TRBJ1-4, with TRBD1 as a possible D gene (5 bases). The germline V and J ends were trimmed by 3 bases and 9 bases, with 20 bases remaining between them. Germline V gene data show CDR1 as GTSNPN and CDR2 as SVGIG (reference sequence). The CDR3 loop spans 15 amino acids. This CDR3 is CAWSLGAFSGKKLFF. The CDR3 DNA reads TGTGCCTGGAGCCTAGGGGCCTTTAGTGGGAAAAAACTGTTTTTT.

The chain is built from TRBV6-2 or TRBV6-3 and TRBJ2-7, with 8 bases that match TRBD2. This CDR3 is built from 15 residues. Germline-derived CDR1 and CDR2 are MNHEY and SVGEGT. Trimming at V came to 5 bases and at J to 5 bases, leaving 11 bases not matched to a gene. The CDR3 region has the DNA TGTGCCAGCAGTCATCAGCGGGAGTGGCCCCACGAGCAGTACTTC. Encoded protein: CASSHQREWPHEQYF.

The chain employs TRBV11-1 and TRBJ2-5; D is perhaps TRBD2 (6 bases). This CDR3 is built from 14 residues. The germline V and J ends were trimmed by 1 base and 5 bases, with 11 bases remaining between them. CDR1 SGHAT and CDR2 FQDESV come from the germline V gene (reference sequence). CDR3 amino acids: CASSLVGGKETQYF. CDR3 nucleotide sequence: TGTGCCAGCAGCTTAGTCGGGGGTAAGGAGACCCAGTACTTC. Together with reference TRBV11-1 and TRBJ2-5, the CDR3 gives the full variable domain: EAEVAQSPRYKITEKSQAVAFWCDPISGHATLYWYRQILGQGPELLVQFQDESVVDDSQLPKDRFSAERLKGVDSTLKIQPAELGDSAMYLCASSLVGGKETQYFGPGTRLLVL.

The V gene is TRBV3-1 (or the pseudogene TRBV3-2), the J gene TRBJ1-4; TRBD1 aligns across 7 bases. CDR1 and CDR2 from the germline V gene are LGHDT and YNNKEL (reference sequence). This CDR3 contains 21 residues. The J segment lost 0 bases and the V segment lost 0 bases, leaving 16 bases of the junction unmatched. The CDR3 coding sequence is TGTGCCAGCAGCCAAGACGTAAGACAGGGCCCTAAATTCGCAACTAATGAAAAACTGTTTTTT. It is translated as CASSQDVRQGPKFATNEKLFF.

The J gene is TRBJ1-4, the V gene TRBV10-3, with 10 bases matching TRBD1. The V gene end was trimmed by 6 bases and the J gene end by 5 bases; junction bases not matched to a gene: 6. This CDR3 comprises 15 residues. Germline CDR1 and CDR2: ENHRY and SYGVKD. CDR3 sequence: CAIRATGQGNEKLFF. CDR3 nucleotide sequence: TGTGCCATCAGAGCTACGGGACAGGGGAATGAAAAACTGTTTTTT.

This chain uses TRBV7-9 with TRBJ1-4; 8 nucleotides match TRBD1. V lost 7 bases to trimming and J lost 5 bases; unmatched junction nucleotides: 9. The CDR3 has 15 amino acids. Germline CDR1 reads SEHNR; CDR2 reads FQNEAQ (reference sequence). CDR3 loop: CASTLPGQANEKLFF. The CDR3 DNA is TGTGCCAGCACCCTTCCGGGACAGGCGAATGAAAAACTGTTTTTT.

The J gene is TRBJ2-1, the V gene TRBV9; 7 bases align to TRBD1. V trimming: 3 bases; J trimming: 0 bases; junction bases outside the gene matches: 3. The germline gives CDR1 SGDLS, CDR2 YYNGEE. This CDR3 comprises 15 residues. The DNA for the CDR3 is TGTGCCAGCAGCGGACAGGGAAGCTCCTACAATGAGCAGTTCTTC. Residues: CASSGQGSSYNEQFF.

The rearrangement links TRBV19 to TRBJ2-6; a weak D match, TRBD1 (5 bases). Germline CDR1 is LNHDA and CDR2 is SQIVND (reference sequence). Trimming left V 5 bases short and J 0 bases short, with 17 bases between. This CDR3 has 18 amino acids. The chain's CDR3 is CASSARDFTGSGANVLTF. The CDR3 nucleotides read TGTGCCAGTAGTGCCAGGGATTTCACGGGCTCTGGGGCCAACGTCCTGACTTTC.

DNA for the CDR3: TGTGCCACCAGTGACCGGGGAAGAGGCGGCTACACCTTC. Translation: CATSDRGRGGYTF. The chain couples TRBV24-1 to TRBJ1-2; D gene ambiguous. Germline loops: CDR1 KGHDR, CDR2 SFDVKD. V lost 4 bases to trimming and J lost 8 bases, with 13 bases between them. The CDR3 is 13 amino acids.

The chain uses TRBV30 and TRBJ1-2, with 8 bases fitting TRBD1. V lost 1 base and J lost 9; bases outside the gene matches: 4. Germline CDR1 is GTSNPN and CDR2 is SVGIG (reference sequence). The CDR3 runs 12 residues. The CDR3 sequence: CAWSGQGQRYTF. The CDR3 DNA is TGTGCCTGGAGTGGACAGGGGCAGCGCTACACCTTC.

The V gene is TRBV19, the J gene TRBJ2-7; TRBD1 matches 7 bases. The CDR3 extends over 14 amino acids. Trimming removed 5 bases from V and 5 bases from J; junction bases left unmatched: 9. Looked up from germline, CDR1 is LNHDA and CDR2 is SQIVND (reference sequence). The CDR3 DNA reads as TGTGCCAGTAGTCCCATTACAGGGGAGAACGAGCAGTACTTC. The encoded protein is CASSPITGENEQYF.

The chain uses TRBV5-1 and TRBJ1-2; possible D gene TRBD1, 5 bases. CDR3 length equals 16 residues. Germline loops: CDR1 SGHRS, CDR2 YFSETQ. V was clipped by 5 bases and J by 0 bases, with 17 bases between them. The CDR3 sequence: CASSSQVDTANYGYTF. The DNA for the CDR3 is TGCGCCAGCAGTTCTCAAGTGGACACAGCTAACTATGGCTACACCTTC.

The chain employs TRBV19 and TRBJ2-1, with no clear D. V was trimmed by 1 base and J by 5 bases, leaving 6 bases between them. Germline-derived CDR1 and CDR2 are LNHDA and SQIVND (reference sequence). The CDR3 sequence is 13 residues long. The CDR3 region is CASSIGVNNEQFF. Written as DNA, the CDR3 is TGTGCCAGTAGTATAGGAGTTAACAATGAGCAGTTCTTC. The full variable domain, rest sourced from reference TRBV19 and TRBJ2-1, is DGGITQSPKYLFRKEGQNVTLSCEQNLNHDAMYWYRQDPGQGLRLIYYSQIVNDFQKGDIAEGYSVSREKKESFPLTVTSAQKNPTAFYLCASSIGVNNEQFFGPGTRLTVL.

V and J are TRBV3-1 (or the pseudogene TRBV3-2) and TRBJ2-4; D uncertain. The CDR3 has 14 amino acids. V lost 3 bases, J lost 0 bases, and 6 bases lay in between. Looked up from germline, CDR1 is LGHDT and CDR2 is YNNKEL (reference sequence). CDR3 region: CASSHQLAKNIQYF. The CDR3 region has the DNA TGTGCCAGCAGCCATCAGTTAGCCAAAAACATTCAGTACTTC.

This rearrangement joins TRBV19 to TRBJ2-1, with D unresolved. The CDR3 runs 16 residues. V was pared by 9 bases and J by 1 base, with 19 bases between. Germline values: CDR1 LNHDA, CDR2 SQIVND (reference sequence). The CDR3 DNA reads as TGTGCCAGACCGCCTCGGCAGGATATATCCTACAATGAGCAGTTCTTC. Translating gives CARPPRQDISYNEQFF.